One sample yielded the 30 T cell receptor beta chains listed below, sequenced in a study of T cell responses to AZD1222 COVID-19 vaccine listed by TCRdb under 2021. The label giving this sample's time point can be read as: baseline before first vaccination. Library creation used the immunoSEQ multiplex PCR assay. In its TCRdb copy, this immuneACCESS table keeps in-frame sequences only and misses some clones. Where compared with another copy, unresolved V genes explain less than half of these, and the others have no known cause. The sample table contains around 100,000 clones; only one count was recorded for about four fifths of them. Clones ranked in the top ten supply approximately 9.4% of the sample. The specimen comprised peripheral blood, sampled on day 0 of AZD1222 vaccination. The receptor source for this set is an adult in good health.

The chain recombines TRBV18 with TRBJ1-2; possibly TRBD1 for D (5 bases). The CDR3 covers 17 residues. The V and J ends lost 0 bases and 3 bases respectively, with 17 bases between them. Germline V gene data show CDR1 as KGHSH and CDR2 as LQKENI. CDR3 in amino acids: CASSPPATGSGHYGYTF. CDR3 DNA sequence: TGTGCCAGCTCACCACCGGCGACGGGATCGGGGCACTATGGCTACACCTTC.

DNA of the CDR3: TGTGCCAGCAGCCGGACAGGGGGGCGATTCACTGAAGCTTTCTTT. Encoded protein: CASSRTGGRFTEAFF. The V gene is TRBV28, the J gene TRBJ1-1; 10 bases fit TRBD1. The CDR3 contains 15 residues. V lost 6 bases and J lost 4; bases outside the gene matches: 8. Germline V lookup: CDR1 MDHEN, CDR2 SYDVKM.

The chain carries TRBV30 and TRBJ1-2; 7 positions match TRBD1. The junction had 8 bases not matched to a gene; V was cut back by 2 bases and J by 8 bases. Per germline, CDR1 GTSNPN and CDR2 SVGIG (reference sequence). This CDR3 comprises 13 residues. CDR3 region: CAWSITGVAGYTF. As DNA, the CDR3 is TGTGCCTGGAGTATAACAGGGGTAGCCGGCTACACCTTC.

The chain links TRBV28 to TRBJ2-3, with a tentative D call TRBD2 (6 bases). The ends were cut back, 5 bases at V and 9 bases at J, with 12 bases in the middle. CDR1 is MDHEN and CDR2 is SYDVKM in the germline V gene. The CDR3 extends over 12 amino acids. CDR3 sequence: CASSQGTGTQYF. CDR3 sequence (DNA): TGTGCCAGCAGTCAAGGGACTGGAACGCAGTATTTT.

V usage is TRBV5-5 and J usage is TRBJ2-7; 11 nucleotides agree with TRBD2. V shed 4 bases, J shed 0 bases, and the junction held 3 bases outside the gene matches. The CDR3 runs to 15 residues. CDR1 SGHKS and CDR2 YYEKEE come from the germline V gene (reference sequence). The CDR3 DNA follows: TGTGCCAGCAGCCCGGGACTAGCGGCCTCCTACGAGCAGTACTTC. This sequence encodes CASSPGLAASYEQYF.

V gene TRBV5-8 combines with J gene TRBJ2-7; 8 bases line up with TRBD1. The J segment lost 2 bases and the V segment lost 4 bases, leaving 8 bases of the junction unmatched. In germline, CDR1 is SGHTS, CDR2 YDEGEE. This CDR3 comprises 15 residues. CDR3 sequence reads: CASSHPDRGAYEQYF. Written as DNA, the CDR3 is TGTGCCAGCAGCCACCCCGACAGGGGTGCCTACGAGCAGTACTTC. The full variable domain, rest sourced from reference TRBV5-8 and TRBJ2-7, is EAGVTQSPTHLIKTRGQQATLRCSPISGHTSVYWYQQALGLGLQFLLWYDEGEERNRGNFPPRFSGRQFPNYSSELNVNALELEDSALYLCASSHPDRGAYEQYFGPGTRLTVT.

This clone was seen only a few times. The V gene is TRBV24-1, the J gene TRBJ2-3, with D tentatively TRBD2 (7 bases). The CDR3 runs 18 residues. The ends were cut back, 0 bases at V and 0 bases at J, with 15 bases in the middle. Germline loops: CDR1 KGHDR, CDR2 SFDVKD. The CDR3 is CATSDLVWGGASTDTQYF. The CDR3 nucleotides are TGTGCCACCAGTGATTTGGTCTGGGGGGGGGCAAGCACAGATACGCAGTATTTT.

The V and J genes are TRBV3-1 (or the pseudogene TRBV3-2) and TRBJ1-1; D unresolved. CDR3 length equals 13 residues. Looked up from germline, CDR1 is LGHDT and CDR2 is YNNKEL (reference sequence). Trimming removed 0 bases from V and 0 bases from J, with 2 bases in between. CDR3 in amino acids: CASSQDLNTEAFF. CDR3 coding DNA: TGTGCCAGCAGCCAAGATTTGAACACTGAAGCTTTCTTT.

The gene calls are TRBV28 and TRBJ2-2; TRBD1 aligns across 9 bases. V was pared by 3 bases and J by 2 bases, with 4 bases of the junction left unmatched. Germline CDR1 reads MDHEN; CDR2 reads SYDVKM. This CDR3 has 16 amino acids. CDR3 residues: CASSFTGGINTGELFF. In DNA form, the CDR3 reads TGTGCCAGCAGTTTCACAGGGGGCATTAACACCGGGGAGCTGTTTTTT.

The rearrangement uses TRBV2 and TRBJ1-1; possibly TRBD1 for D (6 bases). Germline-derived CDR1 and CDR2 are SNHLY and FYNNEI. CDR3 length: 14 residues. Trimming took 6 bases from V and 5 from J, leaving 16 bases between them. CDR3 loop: CASSTRSGETEAFF. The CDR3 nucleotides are TGTGCCAGCAGCACTAGATCAGGGGAAACTGAAGCTTTCTTT.

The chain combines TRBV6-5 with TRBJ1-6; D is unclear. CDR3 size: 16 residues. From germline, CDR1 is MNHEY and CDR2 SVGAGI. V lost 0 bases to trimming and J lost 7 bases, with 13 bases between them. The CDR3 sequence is CASSYSTLSGNSPLHF. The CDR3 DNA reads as TGTGCCAGCAGTTACTCGACGCTCAGCGGGAATTCACCCCTCCACTTT.

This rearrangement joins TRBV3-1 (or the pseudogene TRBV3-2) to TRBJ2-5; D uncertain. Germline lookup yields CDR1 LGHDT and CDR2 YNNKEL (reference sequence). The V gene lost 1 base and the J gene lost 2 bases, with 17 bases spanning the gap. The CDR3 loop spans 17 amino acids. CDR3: CASSQGPPRGAQETQYF. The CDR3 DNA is TGTGCCAGCAGCCAAGGACCGCCTAGAGGCGCACAAGAGACCCAGTACTTC.

The CDR3 bases are TGCGCCAGCAGCCAAGACCTAGCGGGAGTTGGTGAGCAGTTCTTC. This gives the protein CASSQDLAGVGEQFF. V and J are TRBV4-1 and TRBJ2-1; TRBD2 matches at 10 bases. There are 15 residues in the CDR3. Unmatched junction bases numbered 5, after V lost 0 bases and J lost 9 bases. CDR1 is MGHRA and CDR2 is YSYEKL in the germline V gene.

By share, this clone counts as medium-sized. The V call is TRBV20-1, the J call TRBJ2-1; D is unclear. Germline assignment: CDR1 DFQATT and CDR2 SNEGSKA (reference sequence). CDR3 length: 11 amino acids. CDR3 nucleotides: TGCAGCTCGAGCTCCTACAATGAGCAGTTCTTC. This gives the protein CSSSSYNEQFF.

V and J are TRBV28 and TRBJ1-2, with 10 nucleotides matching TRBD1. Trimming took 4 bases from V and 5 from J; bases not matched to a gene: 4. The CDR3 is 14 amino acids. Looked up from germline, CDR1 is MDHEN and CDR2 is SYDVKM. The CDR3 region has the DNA TGTGCCAGCAGTTCCGGGACAGGGGCGTATGGCTACACCTTC. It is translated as CASSSGTGAYGYTF.

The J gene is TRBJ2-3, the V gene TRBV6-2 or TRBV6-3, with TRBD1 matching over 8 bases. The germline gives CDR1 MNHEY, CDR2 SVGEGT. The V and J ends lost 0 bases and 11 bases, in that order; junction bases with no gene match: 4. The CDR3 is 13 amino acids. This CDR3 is CASSYSTGVRQYF. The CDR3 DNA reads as TGTGCCAGCAGTTACTCGACAGGGGTTAGGCAGTATTTT.

CDR3 bases: TGTGCCAGCAGCCTCGAGGGGGAGAGCTCCTATAATTCACCCCTCCACTTT. Translated: CASSLEGESSYNSPLHF. The gene calls are TRBV5-4 and TRBJ1-6; possibly TRBD1 for D (6 bases). Germline V gene lookup returns CDR1 SGHNT and CDR2 YYREEE (reference sequence). This CDR3 has 17 residues. V shed 4 bases and J shed 0 bases, with 14 bases lying between them.

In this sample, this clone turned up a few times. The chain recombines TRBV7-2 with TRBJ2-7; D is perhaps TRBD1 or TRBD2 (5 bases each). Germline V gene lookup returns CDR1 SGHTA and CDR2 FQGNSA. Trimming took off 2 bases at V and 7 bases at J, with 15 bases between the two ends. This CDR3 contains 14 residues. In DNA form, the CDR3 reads TGTGCCAGCAGCTTAACGGGACGCAGGGCGGAGCAGTACTTC. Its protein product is CASSLTGRRAEQYF.

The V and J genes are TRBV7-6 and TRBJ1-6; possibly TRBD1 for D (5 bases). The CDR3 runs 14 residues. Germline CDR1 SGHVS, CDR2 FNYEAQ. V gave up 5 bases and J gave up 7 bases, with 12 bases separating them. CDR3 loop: CASSPRDGNSPLHF. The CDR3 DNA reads TGTGCCAGCAGCCCGAGGGACGGCAATTCACCCCTCCACTTT. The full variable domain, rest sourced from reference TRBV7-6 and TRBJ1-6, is GAGVSQSPRYKVTKRGQDVALRCDPISGHVSLYWYRQALGQGPEFLTYFNYEAQQDKSGLPNDRFSAERPEGSISTLTIQRTEQRDSAMYRCASSPRDGNSPLHFGNGTRLTVT.

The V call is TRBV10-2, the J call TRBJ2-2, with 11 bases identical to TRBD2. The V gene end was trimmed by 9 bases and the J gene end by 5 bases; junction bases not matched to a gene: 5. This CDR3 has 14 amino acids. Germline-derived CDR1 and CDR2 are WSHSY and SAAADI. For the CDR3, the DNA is TGCGCCAGTAGAGCTAGCGGGAGGACCGGGGAGCTGTTTTTT. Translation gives CASRASGRTGELFF.

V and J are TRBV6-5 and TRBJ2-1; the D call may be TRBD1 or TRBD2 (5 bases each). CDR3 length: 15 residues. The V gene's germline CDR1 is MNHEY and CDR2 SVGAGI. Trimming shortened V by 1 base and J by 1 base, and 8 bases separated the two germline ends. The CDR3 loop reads CASSYFRESYNEQFF. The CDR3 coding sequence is TGTGCCAGCAGTTACTTCAGGGAGTCCTACAATGAGCAGTTCTTC.

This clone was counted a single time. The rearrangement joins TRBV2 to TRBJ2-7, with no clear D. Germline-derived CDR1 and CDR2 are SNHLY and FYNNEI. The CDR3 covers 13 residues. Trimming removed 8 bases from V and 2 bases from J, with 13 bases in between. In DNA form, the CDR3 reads TGTGCCAGCGTATTCCGGCTAACCTACGAGCAGTACTTC. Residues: CASVFRLTYEQYF.

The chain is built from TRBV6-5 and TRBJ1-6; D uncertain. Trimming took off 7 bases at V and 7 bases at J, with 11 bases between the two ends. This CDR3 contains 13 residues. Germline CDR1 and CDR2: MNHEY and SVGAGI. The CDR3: CASTRQFNSPLHF. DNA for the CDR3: TGTGCCAGCACCCGGCAGTTCAATTCACCCCTCCACTTT.

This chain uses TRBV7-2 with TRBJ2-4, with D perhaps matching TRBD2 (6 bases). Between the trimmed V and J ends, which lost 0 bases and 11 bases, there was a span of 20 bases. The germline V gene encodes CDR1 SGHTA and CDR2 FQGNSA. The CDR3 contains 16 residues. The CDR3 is CASSLARGAGSGVQYF. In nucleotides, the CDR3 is TGTGCCAGCAGCTTAGCTCGGGGTGCGGGTTCGGGGGTTCAGTACTTC.

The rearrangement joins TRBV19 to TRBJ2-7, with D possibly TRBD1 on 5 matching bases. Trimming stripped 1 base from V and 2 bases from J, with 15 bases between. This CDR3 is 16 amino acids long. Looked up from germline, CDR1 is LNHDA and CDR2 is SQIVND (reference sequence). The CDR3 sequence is CASSIVQGHHTYEQYF. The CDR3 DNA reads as TGTGCCAGTAGTATAGTGCAAGGACACCACACCTACGAGCAGTACTTC.

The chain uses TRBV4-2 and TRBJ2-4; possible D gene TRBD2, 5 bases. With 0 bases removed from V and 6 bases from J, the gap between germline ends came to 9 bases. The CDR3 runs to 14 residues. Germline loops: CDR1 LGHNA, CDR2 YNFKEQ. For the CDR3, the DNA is TGTGCCAGCAGCCAAGATTCGGGGTTAAACATTCAGTACTTC. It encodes CASSQDSGLNIQYF.

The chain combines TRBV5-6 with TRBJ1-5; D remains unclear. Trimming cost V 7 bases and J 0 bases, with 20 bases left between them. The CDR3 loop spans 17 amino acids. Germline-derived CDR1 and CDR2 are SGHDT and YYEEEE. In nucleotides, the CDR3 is TGTGCCAGCGGCCAACGCCGGCTTCAAGCTAGCAATCAGCCCCAGCATTTT. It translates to CASGQRRLQASNQPQHF.

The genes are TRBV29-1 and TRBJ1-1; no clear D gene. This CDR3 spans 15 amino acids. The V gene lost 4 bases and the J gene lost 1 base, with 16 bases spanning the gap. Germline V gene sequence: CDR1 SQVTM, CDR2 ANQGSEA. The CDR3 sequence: CSVALLLGKNTEAFF. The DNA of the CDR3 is TGCAGCGTTGCGCTTTTGCTCGGGAAGAACACTGAAGCTTTCTTT.

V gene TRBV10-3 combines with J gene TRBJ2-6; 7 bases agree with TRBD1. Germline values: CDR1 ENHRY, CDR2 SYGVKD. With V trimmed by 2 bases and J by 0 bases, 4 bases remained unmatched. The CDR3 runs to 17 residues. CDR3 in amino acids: CAISEGQVFSGANVLTF. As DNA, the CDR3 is TGTGCCATCAGTGAGGGACAGGTTTTCTCTGGGGCCAACGTCCTGACTTTC.

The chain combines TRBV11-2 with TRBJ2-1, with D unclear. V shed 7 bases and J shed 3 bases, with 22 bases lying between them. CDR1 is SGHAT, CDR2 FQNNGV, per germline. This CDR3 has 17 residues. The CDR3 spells CASILGKGNSLYNEQFF. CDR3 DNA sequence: TGTGCCAGCATTCTGGGGAAGGGAAATTCTCTCTACAATGAGCAGTTCTTC.